The rows below give T cell receptor beta chains drawn from one sample of a study of molecular identifiers for immune sequencing clone quantification. TCRdb called the PCR reads again in MiXCR, with one record for every CDR3 protein. Of hundreds of thousands of distinct CDR3 sequences listed, 20% to 25% are singletons. Source material: naive CD8+ T cells from blood, with Jurkat cell RNA spiked in. The receptor set was obtained from a human donor in good health. Some libraries in this study had Jurkat cell RNA spiked in. CDR3s include the opening cysteine and the closing phenylalanine or tryptophan. A D gene is named only where the DNA matches it firmly. The size entry is marked missing in some rows and otherwise reads once, few, many or a size class.

15 | TRBJ2-7 | TRBD2 | TRBV7-9 | many | CASSSGGGTTYEQYF | TGTGCCAGCAGCTCGGGGGGTGGTACTACCTACGAGCAGTACTTC
12 | TRBJ1-1 | NA | TRBV29-1 | NA | CSVEGGGTEAFF | TGCAGCGTTGAAGGGGGGGGGACTGAAGCTTTCTTT
15 | TRBJ2-3 | TRBD1 | TRBV10-3 | NA | CAISESDRGSDTQYF | TGTGCCATCAGTGAGTCGGACAGGGGATCAGATACGCAGTATTTT
14 | TRBJ2-7 | NA | TRBV30 | NA | CAWSAPGEGYEQYF | TGTGCCTGGAGTGCCCCGGGAGAAGGGTACGAGCAGTACTTC
15 | TRBJ1-5 | NA | TRBV28 | many | CASSVHRAAGQPQHF | TGTGCCAGCAGTGTACACAGGGCGGCAGGTCAGCCCCAGCATTTT
16 | TRBJ2-1 | TRBD2 | TRBV4-3 | many | CASSQGFSGTYNEQFF | TGCGCCAGCAGCCAAGGTTTTAGCGGGACCTACAATGAGCAGTTCTTC
15 | TRBJ2-7 | TRBD2 | TRBV4-1 | few | CASSQEAGLTEEQYF | TGCGCCAGCAGCCAAGAAGCGGGGCTGACTGAAGAGCAGTACTTC
13 | TRBJ1-1 | NA | TRBV7-8 | many | CASSHPGAAEAFF | TGTGCCAGCAGCCATCCAGGGGCCGCCGAAGCTTTCTTT
13 | TRBJ2-7 | NA | TRBV27 | few | CASSGLQSYEQYF | TGTGCCAGCTCGGGACTGCAATCCTACGAGCAGTACTTC
14 | TRBJ2-7 | TRBD2 | TRBV12-5 | many | CASGLAGFGYEQYF | TGTGCTAGTGGACTAGCGGGGTTCGGGTACGAGCAGTACTTC
16 | TRBJ2-7 | TRBD2 | TRBV6-5 | many | CASSYSGLAGVNEQYF | TGTGCCAGCAGTTACTCTGGACTAGCGGGAGTGAACGAGCAGTACTTC
14 | TRBJ2-1 | NA | TRBV7-3 | many | CASSLEGGYNEQFF | TGTGCCAGCAGCTTAGAAGGAGGTTACAATGAGCAGTTCTTC
17 | TRBJ2-2 | TRBD2 | TRBV10-3 | few | CAISESGLAGNTGELFF | TGTGCCATCAGTGAGTCGGGACTAGCGGGGAACACCGGGGAGCTGTTTTTT
16 | TRBJ2-4 | NA | TRBV5-3 | NA | CARSLERGQIKNIQYF | TGTGCCAGAAGCTTGGAGCGTGGACAGATCAAAAACATTCAGTACTTC
15 | TRBJ2-2 | TRBD1 | TRBV20-1 | few | CSARDWTGGNGELFF | TGCAGTGCTAGAGATTGGACAGGGGGTAACGGGGAGCTGTTTTTT
13 | TRBJ2-7 | TRBD2 | TRBV7-9 | NA | CASSLGDSGEQYF | TGTGCCAGCAGCTTAGGTGATAGCGGGGAGCAGTACTTC
16 | TRBJ1-5 | NA | TRBV15 | many | CATSRDVLPSNQPQHF | TGTGCCACCAGCAGAGATGTTCTCCCTAGCAATCAGCCCCAGCATTTT
15 | TRBJ2-2 | TRBD1 | TRBV29-1 | many | CSVDSGQGYTGELFF | TGCAGCGTTGATTCGGGACAGGGATACACCGGGGAGCTGTTTTTT
16 | TRBJ2-1 | TRBD1 | TRBV7-8 | many | CASSHVDRGLDNEQFF | TGTGCCAGCAGCCACGTCGACAGGGGGCTCGACAATGAGCAGTTCTTC
17 | TRBJ1-1 | NA | TRBV6-2/TRBV6-3 | many | CASSYVGFVTMNTEAFF | TGTGCCAGCAGTTATGTGGGGTTCGTTACAATGAACACTGAAGCTTTCTTT
14 | TRBJ2-7 | NA | TRBV4-2 | NA | CASSQTVLSYEQYF | TGTGCCAGCAGCCAAACGGTCCTTTCCTACGAGCAGTACTTC
16 | TRBJ1-5 | NA | TRBV28 | many | CASRYTLEHSNQPQHF | TGTGCCAGCAGGTATACCCTGGAACATAGCAATCAGCCCCAGCATTTT
13 | TRBJ2-7 | TRBD2 | TRBV7-9 | many | CASSPREFYEQYF | TGTGCCAGCAGCCCGCGGGAGTTCTACGAGCAGTACTTC
15 | TRBJ2-7 | TRBD1 | TRBV5-4 | NA | CASSSTSGGDYEQYF | TGTGCCAGCAGCTCTACGTCAGGGGGCGACTACGAGCAGTACTTC
14 | TRBJ2-2 | NA | TRBV14 | many | CASSQYRGTGELFF | TGTGCCAGCAGCCAATACAGAGGCACCGGGGAGCTGTTTTTT
16 | TRBJ2-3 | NA | TRBV7-2 | few | CASSLAVADSTDTQYF | TGTGCCAGCAGCTTAGCGGTGGCGGACAGCACAGATACGCAGTATTTT
13 | TRBJ1-1 | NA | TRBV12-3/TRBV12-4 | few | CASSFAGATEAFF | TGTGCCAGCAGTTTCGCAGGGGCCACTGAAGCTTTCTTT
16 | TRBJ2-2 | NA | TRBV6-5 | many | CASSTSDRSNTGELFF | TGTGCCAGCAGTACCTCAGACAGGTCGAACACCGGGGAGCTGTTTTTT
13 | TRBJ1-1 | NA | TRBV20-1 | many | CSARDRGVGEAFF | TGCAGTGCTAGAGATCGCGGGGTAGGTGAAGCTTTCTTT
19 | TRBJ2-6 | TRBD1 | TRBV12-3/TRBV12-4 | many | CASIGGRGQGVSGANVLTF | TGTGCCAGCATCGGGGGTCGAGGACAGGGCGTCTCTGGGGCCAACGTCCTGACTTTC
12 | TRBJ2-3 | NA | TRBV5-4 | many | CASSLFSDTQYF | TGTGCCAGCAGCTTGTTTTCAGATACGCAGTATTTT
18 | TRBJ2-7 | NA | TRBV20-1 | many | CSARNIGSSGSSSYEQYF | TGCAGTGCTAGAAACATCGGAAGTAGCGGAAGTAGCTCCTACGAGCAGTACTTC
13 | TRBJ2-3 | TRBD1 | TRBV12-3/TRBV12-4 | many | CASKTGGRDTQYF | TGTGCCAGCAAAACAGGGGGCAGAGATACGCAGTATTTT
16 | TRBJ2-1 | TRBD2 | TRBV7-9 | many | CASSDGLAAYYNEQFF | TGTGCCAGCAGCGACGGACTAGCGGCATACTACAATGAGCAGTTCTTC
18 | TRBJ2-5 | TRBD2 | TRBV24-1 | many | CATSDSQLAGGLSETQYF | TGTGCCACCAGTGATTCCCAACTAGCGGGAGGGCTCTCAGAGACCCAGTACTTC
15 | TRBJ2-7 | TRBD1 | TRBV4-1 | many | CASSQTPGQGYEQYF | TGCGCCAGCAGCCAAACTCCGGGACAGGGCTACGAGCAGTACTTC
16 | TRBJ2-7 | NA | TRBV24-1 | NA | CATSDTRDSARDEQYF | TGTGCCACCAGTGATACACGGGACTCGGCGAGGGACGAGCAGTACTTC